The 26 T cell receptor beta chains in this list originate from one sample, sequenced in a study of T cell responses to AZD1222 COVID-19 vaccine. TCRdb's table, derived via immunoSEQ multiplex PCR, lists solely in-frame clones and lacks some. Of roughly 160,000 clones in the sample, roughly 94% are singletons; the top ten hold about 0.64%. This specimen consisted of peripheral blood, obtained on day 0 of AZD1222 vaccination. The receptor set was obtained from an adult in good health.

V gene TRBV9 combines with J gene TRBJ1-2; maybe TRBD1 (6 bases). The CDR3 spans 16 residues. Germline-derived CDR1 and CDR2 are SGDLS and YYNGEE. V lost 4 bases, J lost 1 base, and 17 bases lay in between. CDR3 bases: TGTGCCAGCAGCCCCGGGGGCTTCGAGGGTAACTATGGCTACACCTTC. Its translation is CASSPGGFEGNYGYTF.

This chain uses TRBV30 with TRBJ1-2; D is unresolved. CDR1 is GTSNPN and CDR2 is SVGIG in the germline V gene (reference sequence). This CDR3 contains 12 residues. Trimming took off 0 bases at V and 8 bases at J, with 10 bases between the two ends. The CDR3 loop is CAWSVGPGGYTF. For the CDR3, the DNA is TGTGCCTGGAGTGTAGGTCCGGGGGGCTACACCTTC. Full variable domain (remainder filled in from reference TRBV30 and TRBJ1-2): SQTIHQWPATLVQPVGSPLSLECTVEGTSNPNLYWYRQAAGRGLQLLFYSVGIGQISSEVPQNLSASRPQDRQFILSSKKLLLSDSGFYLCAWSVGPGGYTFGSGTRLTVV.

The gene calls are TRBV5-4 and TRBJ2-7; 11 bases agree with TRBD1. Trimming took 1 base from V and 4 from J; bases not matched to a gene: 16. Germline loops: CDR1 SGHNT, CDR2 YYREEE (reference sequence). This CDR3 has 19 amino acids. This chain's CDR3 is CASSLFVFGQGALAYEQYF. The CDR3 DNA follows: TGTGCCAGCAGCTTGTTCGTCTTTGGACAGGGGGCCTTGGCATACGAGCAGTACTTC.

The J gene is TRBJ1-2, the V gene TRBV19; no definite D call. The CDR3 length is 11 residues. The V and J ends lost 7 bases and 8 bases respectively, with 11 bases between them. CDR1 and CDR2 (germline): LNHDA, SQIVND (reference sequence). The chain's CDR3 is CASNGGGGYTF. CDR3 nucleotides: TGTGCCAGTAACGGCGGAGGAGGCTACACCTTC.

The chain links TRBV6-2 or TRBV6-3 to TRBJ1-5, with no clear D. With 6 bases removed from V and 5 bases from J, the gap between germline ends came to 11 bases. The V gene's germline CDR1 is MNHEY and CDR2 SVGEGT. The CDR3 has 13 amino acids. The CDR3 reads CASSSNMYQPQHF. The CDR3 DNA sequence: TGTGCCAGCAGCTCCAACATGTATCAGCCCCAGCATTTT.

The V call is TRBV28, the J call TRBJ2-5; no reliable D call. The CDR3 has 14 amino acids. Germline V gene lookup returns CDR1 MDHEN and CDR2 SYDVKM. Deletions cut 5 bases from V and 7 bases from J, with 17 bases between. The CDR3 DNA follows: TGTGCCAGCAGTCCCCAGCCGGCCACCGGGACCCAGTACTTC. It is translated as CASSPQPATGTQYF.

The chain links TRBV28 to TRBJ2-3; D is possibly TRBD1 (6 bases). The V gene's germline CDR1 is MDHEN and CDR2 SYDVKM. V lost 4 bases to trimming and J lost 3 bases, with 14 bases between them. The CDR3 is 15 amino acids. The CDR3 region is CASSYYREVTDTQYF. For the CDR3, the DNA is TGTGCCAGCAGTTATTACAGGGAAGTAACAGATACGCAGTATTTT.

V is TRBV19 and J is TRBJ2-1, with 9 bases fitting TRBD1. The V gene end was trimmed by 5 bases and the J gene end by 4 bases; junction bases not matched to a gene: 9. The CDR3 is made up of 16 amino acids. Germline V CDR1 and CDR2: LNHDA, SQIVND (reference sequence). CDR3 region: CASSGGVTGGYNEQFF. The CDR3 DNA reads TGTGCCAGTAGTGGAGGGGTGACAGGGGGTTACAATGAGCAGTTCTTC. The full variable domain, with the rest looked up from reference TRBV19 and TRBJ2-1, is DGGITQSPKYLFRKEGQNVTLSCEQNLNHDAMYWYRQDPGQGLRLIYYSQIVNDFQKGDIAEGYSVSREKKESFPLTVTSAQKNPTAFYLCASSGGVTGGYNEQFFGPGTRLTVL.

This clone has only one observation. The CDR3 spells CASSRSGEAFF. CDR3 DNA: TGTGCCAGCAGCCGGAGCGGAGAAGCTTTCTTT. The rearrangement joins TRBV7-2 to TRBJ1-1; no clear D. The CDR3 has 11 residues. Germline CDR1 reads SGHTA; CDR2 reads FQGNSA. V lost 5 bases, J lost 8 bases, and 9 bases lay in between.

This chain links TRBV6-1 with TRBJ1-2; tentative D call: TRBD1 (5 bases). The germline V gene encodes CDR1 MNHNS and CDR2 SASEGT. This CDR3 has 15 amino acids. V was clipped by 1 base and J by 8 bases, with 17 bases between them. The CDR3 nucleotides read TGTGCCAGCAGTGAAGTGGGGGGACCGAGGTCCGGCTACACCTTC. It codes for CASSEVGGPRSGYTF.

V is TRBV7-9 and J is TRBJ2-7; 8 positions agree with TRBD1. V was clipped by 8 bases and J by 5 bases; unmatched bases: 5. This CDR3 region has 12 residues. CDR1 is SEHNR and CDR2 is FQNEAQ in the germline V gene (reference sequence). CDR3 nucleotide sequence: TGTGCCAGCTTGGACAGGGTCCACGAGCAGTACTTC. Translation gives CASLDRVHEQYF.

This clone qualifies as medium-sized (0.01 to 0.1%). The genes are TRBV6-1 and TRBJ1-6; D call uncertain. V lost 3 bases to trimming and J lost 9 bases, with 18 bases between them. The CDR3 is 16 amino acids. The germline CDR1 and CDR2 sequences are MNHNS and SASEGT. The CDR3 DNA reads TGTGCCAGCAGTGATTCCCTGGAGGGCGGGAGTTCACCCCTCCACTTT. It specifies CASSDSLEGGSSPLHF.

The V call is TRBV18, the J call TRBJ2-7; unclear D gene. This CDR3 has 17 residues. V lost 0 bases, J lost 5 bases, and 20 bases lay in between. The V gene's germline CDR1 is KGHSH and CDR2 LQKENI. The CDR3: CASSPPGFQGLDNEQYF. DNA for the CDR3: TGTGCCAGCTCACCACCGGGTTTCCAAGGGCTAGACAACGAGCAGTACTTC.

CDR3 sequence (DNA): TGTGCCAGCAGTTGGGGGGGGTCCTACGAGCAGTACTTC. Protein: CASSWGGSYEQYF. The chain joins TRBV12-3 or TRBV12-4 to TRBJ2-7; TRBD2 matches at 7 bases. The CDR3 runs 13 residues. The ends lost 4 bases at V and 1 base at J; junction bases unmatched: 1.

The chain has TRBV5-1 and TRBJ2-7; D call uncertain. The CDR3 loop spans 14 amino acids. Germline V gene data show CDR1 as SGHRS and CDR2 as YFSETQ. Trimming removed 1 base at V and 3 bases at J, with 11 bases between. In DNA, the CDR3 is TGCGCCAGCAGCTTGTATTTAGCTGACTACGAGCAGTACTTC. Amino acids: CASSLYLADYEQYF.

The chain is built from TRBV30 and TRBJ1-2; 7 nucleotides align to TRBD1. The germline V gene encodes CDR1 GTSNPN and CDR2 SVGIG (reference sequence). The trim removed 3 bases at V and 1 base at J, leaving 8 bases unmatched. The CDR3 consists of 15 residues. The CDR3 coding sequence is TGTGCCTGGAGAGGTGGAAACAGGGGTAACTATGGCTACACCTTC. Protein: CAWRGGNRGNYGYTF.

The gene calls are TRBV30 and TRBJ1-1, with D maybe TRBD1 (5 bases). Per germline, CDR1 GTSNPN and CDR2 SVGIG (reference sequence). Trimming pared 0 bases from V and 1 base from J, leaving 9 bases between. The CDR3 contains 14 residues. The CDR3 loop is CAWSVGAGNTEAFF. The CDR3 nucleotides are TGTGCCTGGAGTGTAGGGGCGGGGAACACTGAAGCTTTCTTT.

V usage is TRBV12-3 or TRBV12-4 and J usage is TRBJ1-5; TRBD1 might be the D (5 bases). CDR3 size: 11 residues. Between the trimmed V and J ends, which lost 8 bases and 3 bases, there was a span of 5 bases. This chain's CDR3 is CASGTNQPQHF. CDR3 DNA: TGTGCCAGCGGGACCAATCAGCCCCAGCATTTT.

The chain combines TRBV28 with TRBJ1-1; D is undetermined. Germline CDR1 and CDR2: MDHEN and SYDVKM. The CDR3 covers 18 residues. With 4 bases removed from V and 4 bases from J, the gap between germline ends came to 25 bases. CDR3 sequence: CASSSSVWLNDPGTEAFF. Written as DNA, the CDR3 is TGTGCCAGCAGTTCCTCCGTTTGGCTGAACGACCCGGGCACTGAAGCTTTCTTT.

This clone showed up just once. The rearrangement links TRBV28 to TRBJ1-2; D gene ambiguous. CDR3 length equals 12 residues. The germline gives CDR1 MDHEN, CDR2 SYDVKM. Deletions cut 6 bases from V and 3 bases from J, with 8 bases between. CDR3: CASRRTDYGYTF. The CDR3 bases are TGTGCCAGCAGAAGGACGGACTATGGCTACACCTTC.

The chain uses TRBV11-3 and TRBJ2-2; D ambiguous. The CDR3 runs to 13 residues. Germline V gives CDR1 SGHNT, CDR2 YENEEA. The V end was cut by 5 bases, the J end by 6 bases, with 10 bases between. The CDR3 loop is CASSTNSPGELFF. Here the CDR3 DNA reads TGTGCCAGCAGCACGAACTCCCCCGGGGAGCTGTTTTTT. The whole variable domain, remainder taken from reference TRBV11-3 and TRBJ2-2, is EAGVVQSPRYKIIEKKQPVAFWCNPISGHNTLYWYLQNLGQGPELLIRYENEEAVDDSQLPKDRFSAERLKGVDSTLKIQPAELGDSAVYLCASSTNSPGELFFGEGSRLTVL.

The V gene is TRBV27, the J gene TRBJ1-6; TRBD1 aligns across 7 bases. The CDR3 extends over 13 amino acids. The germline gives CDR1 MNHEY, CDR2 SMNVEV (reference sequence). Losses at the gene ends were 4 bases for V and 8 bases for J; bases not matched to a gene: 2. The CDR3 spells CASSSGQYSPLHF. CDR3 nucleotide sequence: TGTGCCAGCAGTTCGGGACAGTATTCACCCCTCCACTTT.

The CDR3 is CATNTPTGRNSPLHF. The CDR3 DNA sequence: TGTGCCACCAACACCCCGACAGGGAGGAATTCACCCCTCCACTTT. The rearrangement links TRBV28 to TRBJ1-6, with 7 bases that match TRBD1. Unmatched junction bases numbered 13, after V lost 10 bases and J lost 7 bases. CDR1 is MDHEN and CDR2 is SYDVKM in the germline V gene. The CDR3 contains 15 residues.

The chain employs TRBV5-1 and TRBJ2-1, with 11 bases matching TRBD1. CDR1 is SGHRS, CDR2 YFSETQ, per germline. The CDR3 is made up of 14 amino acids. Trimming cost V 4 bases and J 8 bases; bases outside gene matches: 5. CDR3 DNA: TGCGCCAGCAGCGGAGGACAGGGGGCAGATGAGCAGTTCTTC. Translation gives CASSGGQGADEQFF.

This clone was seen only once. V usage is TRBV5-1 and J usage is TRBJ1-4, with a possible D match to TRBD1 (5 bases). The CDR3 loop spans 13 amino acids. V was clipped by 0 bases and J by 8 bases, with 8 bases between them. Germline V lookup: CDR1 SGHRS, CDR2 YFSETQ. The CDR3 nucleotides read TGCGCCAGCAGCTTGGGTTCAGGGGAAAAACTGTTTTTT. It yields the protein CASSLGSGEKLFF.

The V and J genes are TRBV4-1 and TRBJ1-4; D remains unclear. Trimming took 1 base from V and 1 from J, leaving 4 bases between them. Looked up from germline, CDR1 is MGHRA and CDR2 is YSYEKL. The CDR3 sequence is 14 residues long. This CDR3 is CASSQGGTNEKLFF. As DNA, the CDR3 is TGCGCCAGCAGCCAAGGGGGAACTAATGAAAAACTGTTTTTT.